This record concerns one TCR beta chain sequence. Its antigen is undetermined. Every isolated RNA sample was fully reverse transcribed, so sequencing captured expressed TCRB transcripts. Here immunoSEQ multiplex PCR was the method, and the copy in TCRdb shows in-frame clones only, minus some. The table shows some 350,000 clones, with 8% to 10% occurring only once. The CDR3 has 13 residues. V was trimmed by 6 bases and J by 7 bases, leaving 13 bases between them. Germline V gene sequence: CDR1 SGDLS, CDR2 YYNGEE. The sample comes from a study of beta chain features in type 1 diabetes. Study results and caveats: Healthy donors had naive, central memory and Treg TCRB repertoires that appeared less similar than those seen among patients. Significant though moderate, a shortening of TCRB CDR3s appeared in all four CD4+ subsets of Type 1 diabetes patients.

The TCR originated in a man between 25 and 39 years old with type 1 diabetes. The sequenced sample was central memory CD4+ T cells from blood. V gene TRBV9 combines with J gene TRBJ2-2, with D maybe TRBD1 (6 bases). CDR3 DNA: TGTGCCAGCAACGAGGGGGAGTACGGGGAGCTGTTTTTT. This gives the protein CASNEGEYGELFF.